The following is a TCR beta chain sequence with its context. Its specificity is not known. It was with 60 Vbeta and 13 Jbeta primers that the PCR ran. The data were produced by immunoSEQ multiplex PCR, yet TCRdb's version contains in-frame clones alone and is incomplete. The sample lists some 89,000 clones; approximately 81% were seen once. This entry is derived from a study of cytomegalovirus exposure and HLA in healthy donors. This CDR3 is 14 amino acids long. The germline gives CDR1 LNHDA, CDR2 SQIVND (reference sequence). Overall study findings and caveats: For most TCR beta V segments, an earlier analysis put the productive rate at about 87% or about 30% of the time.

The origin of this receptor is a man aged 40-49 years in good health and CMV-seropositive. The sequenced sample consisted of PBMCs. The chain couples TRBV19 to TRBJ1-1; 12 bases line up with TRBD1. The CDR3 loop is CASGTGGASTEAFF. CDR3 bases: TGTGCTAGCGGGACAGGGGGCGCAAGCACTGAAGCTTTCTTT.